This TCR beta chain stems from a study of CD8+CD57+ T cells in acquired aplastic anemia. Turning to the study itself: Quantities of DNA derived from sorted CD4+ and CD8+ cells averaged around 3 ug.

CD8+CD57+ cell expansion had been shown by flow cytometry in patients chosen for sequencing. It was genomic DNA that served as the template for profiling TCR beta VDJ and CDR3. TCRdb independently ran MiXCR on the reads; one entry per CDR3 protein. The sample has about 180,000 distinct CDR3 sequences, around 50% seen once; the top ten hold roughly 13%. V was clipped by 1 base and J by 0 bases, with 20 bases between them. Germline V CDR1 and CDR2: MGHDK, SYGVNS. This CDR3 comprises 19 residues. This TCR came from a human donor with aplastic anemia. The chain has TRBV25-1 and TRBJ2-3; D gene uncertain. Sequencing used sorted CD4+, CD8+, or CD8+CD57+ T cells (not recorded which) from PBMCs. This chain's CDR3 is CASSEFWRPGPLSTDTQYF. The DNA for the CDR3 is TGTGCCAGCAGTGAATTCTGGCGGCCGGGTCCTCTTAGCACAGATACGCAGTATTTT.